This T cell receptor (beta chain) was captured by sequencing in a study of cytomegalovirus exposure and HLA in healthy donors (TCRdb year 2017). Context from the whole study: In an earlier analysis of around 540 of the donors, 250 to 350 Gb of sequence data and 90 million to 130 million unique TCR beta sequences from some 170 million T cells were reported. Approximately 300 gigabases of sequencing data and around 85 million unique TCR sequences made up an early release that covered several hundred HLA-typed donors. Both class I and class II loci were covered by HLA typing, at four-digit resolution. In a later analysis, previously published TCR beta repertoires from 666 donors were re-analyzed and high-resolution HLA genotyping was added so that TCR occurrence patterns could be studied. Among 350 to 400 genotyped donors of the cohort, an average of 235,054 unique TCR beta nucleotide sequences were sequenced per donor, roughly 20% of them non-productive. All discovery cohort repertoires had been generated on a single sequencing platform. Rather than drawing on any new phenotypic data, the later analysis identified candidate immune exposures from TCR beta sequences and the way those sequences occurred across donors. An earlier analysis of roughly 580 of the donors used high-throughput TCR beta sequencing to judge whether each TCR beta V gene segment behaved as functional or pseudogenic. The study aimed to test whether signatures of past pathogen exposure could be identified by cataloging public T cell receptors. A later genetic analysis took genome-wide SNP genotypes for 398 of the 666 donors and used that subset as a discovery cohort. Donor age, sex, ethnicity and CMV serostatus were collected together with the repertoire data. To predict cytomegalovirus infection status, the study combined high-throughput TCR immunosequencing, statistical association of individual TCRs with disease status, and machine learning. Along with the approximately 650-subject first cohort, a separate validation cohort of over 90 different subjects was used. Five DR-DQ haplotypes were treated as single units for association and clustering because of strong linkage in the cohort. Typing coverage varied by locus: about 620-640 donors for A, B, C, DRB1 and DQB1; approximately 500 for DQA1; approximately 610 for DPA1; roughly 450 for DPB1. Of the roughly 400 genotyped donors, about 84% fell in the genetic ancestry cluster associated with self-reported Caucasian donors. The T cell repertoires of around 670 subjects were profiled by immunosequencing and related to cytomegalovirus serostatus.

To note about this clone: What this receptor recognizes is not known. No much larger clone exists at a distance of one base, and base qualities are not known.

Findings and caveats that apply to the study as a whole: Presence/absence analyses assumed roughly uniform sequencing depth across donors, an assumption that may not hold. In a later genetic analysis, fewer N-insertions in productive TCRs were reported among donors in an Asian-associated ancestry cluster than the approximately 710-donor mean. A few of the identified cytomegalovirus-associated TCR beta chains were confirmed in vitro to be specific for cytomegalovirus antigens. The cohort was sequenced for TCR beta chains only, and without alpha or paired-chain data the features that could be detected were limited. The only immune exposure information available for the cohort was CMV serostatus. The 87-base-pair reads could not distinguish some IMGT-functional V segments, including TRBV6-2 and TRBV6-3, so those segments were excluded. Because counts were too low, seventeen rarely observed V segments, including chromosome 9 orphons, were excluded from the earlier analysis of about 500 of the donors. HLA typing was unavailable for some donors at each locus, so association tests used only the typed subset. In a later genetic analysis, a missense DCLRE1C variant was associated with V-gene and J-gene trimming of TCR beta chains, and the association was replicated in an independent cohort. At a false discovery rate of 0.05, a later analysis linked under 20,000 TCR beta sequences to specific HLA alleles. In an earlier analysis of around 500 of the donors, most TCR beta V segments appeared in productive rearrangements about 87% or about 30% of the time, broadly matching IMGT annotations. Most TCR sequences were seen in very few donors, while some public TCRs were found in many individuals. When HLA alleles, especially DR and DQ, strongly co-occurred, attributing TCR associations to individual alleles was difficult. The classifier was reported to diagnose cytomegalovirus status with high specificity and sensitivity in both the original and validation cohorts. In a later analysis, the rate of TCR association differed among HLA loci, with DRB1 alleles having the most associated TCRs and HLA-C alleles having the fewest. A further reported finding was that TCR beta sequences accurately predicted the HLA-A and HLA-B alleles for most subjects in the first cohort. A later analysis found that most CMV-associated TCR beta chains appeared HLA-restricted, with HLA associations seemingly driven largely by CMV exposure. According to the authors, the approach could potentially be generalized to other disease states and immunological phenotypes. Linkage disequilibrium might explain the correlated functional status among segregating V segments, but an unknown experimental factor could not be excluded. In a later analysis, several top co-occurrence clusters were reported to appear linked to parvovirus B19, influenza, CMV and Epstein-Barr virus. Compared with equally common non-associated chains, HLA-associated TCR beta chains in a later analysis were more clonally expanded and had lower generation probabilities. A total of about 150 TCR beta chains were listed by the study as associated with cytomegalovirus. The sequencing pipeline was judged likely to have produced a cluster of highly shared sequence variants as a technical artifact.

The cohort was made up of approximately 700 healthy bone marrow donors. At the time of sampling, every cohort member was nominally healthy, though immune exposures that went unrecorded were likely present. CMV serostatus was positive for more than 250 and negative for about 55% of the roughly 670 cohort members, and was not recorded for this donor. Every donor gave a peripheral blood sample, and the peripheral blood mononuclear cells from that sample were used for TCR beta sequencing. The Qiagen DNeasy Blood Extraction Kit was used to extract genomic DNA from the blood cell samples. Receptor amplification or capture employed the immunoSEQ multiplex PCR assay. For the multiplex PCR, a mixture combining 60 forward primers for TCR Vbeta segments and 13 reverse primers for TCR Jbeta segments was used. The CDR3 region of rearranged TCR beta genes was amplified from genomic DNA with a multiplex PCR assay. The Illumina HiSeq System was used to sequence the amplified TCR beta libraries as 87-base-pair reads. Processing in the source paper ran as follows. A later analysis counted 65 million to 90 million unique TCR beta chains across the 666 repertoires, and 9.5 million to 11 million of these chains were shared by at least two donors. A nearest-neighbor algorithm error-corrected the raw reads and collapsed the reads into unique sequences, merging closely related sequences to remove PCR and sequencing errors. Alignment of CDR3 sequences to IMGT reference sequences was used to assign V, D and J gene segments. For a sequence to be retained, a match of at least six nucleotides to both a V gene segment and a J gene segment was required. Rearrangements were called productive when the CDR3 lacked stop codons and stayed in frame with V and J; all others were non-productive. Following IMGT convention, CDR3 was defined as the stretch from the second conserved V-encoded cysteine to the conserved J-encoded phenylalanine. The earlier analysis of around 640 of the donors excluded sequences that lacked an unambiguous match to a single V gene segment. An earlier analysis of a few hundred of the donors classified V segments as functional when productive rearrangements were above 56.7% and as segregating when the standard deviation between donors was above 5%. A statistical classification framework was built to diagnose cytomegalovirus status from the catalog of TCR beta chain sequences. In a later analysis, TCR nucleotide sequences were compared against IMGT/GENE-DB human TR gene sequences so that V and J genes could be assigned. The TCRdist pipeline was used in a later analysis to assign CDR3 sequences and most-parsimonious VDJ recombination scenarios. In a later analysis, each TCR beta chain was defined by its CDR3 amino acid sequence together with its V-gene family, and reads lacking a unique V-gene family were excluded. A later analysis removed 592 highly shared, low-generation-probability nucleotide sequences to deal with suspected cross-contamination and a sequencing artifact. For each public chain, a later analysis derived a clonal expansion index from normalized ranks of inferred template counts within each repertoire. In a later analysis, generation probabilities were computed with a VDJ recombination model fitted to out-of-frame rearrangements, and the resulting probabilities were checked against IGoR. In a later analysis, TCR-TCR, TCR-HLA and TCR-CMV co-occurrence was scored with hypergeometric tests, and a repertoire-size bias correction was applied to TCR pairs. To estimate false discovery rates, a later analysis permuted the HLA or CMV assignments 20 times. A later analysis grouped co-occurring TCRs with DBSCAN, adding TCRdist sequence similarity when clustering within HLA-allele-positive subsets. Repertoires with fewer than 30,000 or more than 120,000 public chains were left out of co-occurrence clustering, as were five repertoires with anomalous nucleotide sharing. TCRdb stores this immuneACCESS table with in-frame sequences only. Part of the clones is absent; in the studies checked, under half of the shortfall reflects unresolved V genes, and no reason is known for the rest. The V and J calls and clone size are taken from that table; D and trimming were inferred from the DNA. Recorded for this sample are about 70,000 clones; 70% to 75% of them occurred a single time. The ten largest clones represent about an eighth of the sample.

The CDR3 contains 13 residues, cysteine and phenylalanine counted. Just CDR3 DNA is preserved here, 39 bases in frame from base 1. Here V drops 4 bases and J drops 2 bases, and the junction holds 1 base not matched to any gene. CDR1 and CDR2 are drawn from the germline V gene: MNHEY, SVGAGI. Recombination joined TRBV6-5 with TRBJ1-2, and 7 junctional nucleotides match TRBD1. This clonotype was sampled from a human donor in good health. Sequenced: PBMCs. The CDR3 is CASSSGQNYGYTF. The DNA reads as follows: TGTGCCAGCAGTTCGGGACAGAACTATGGCTACACCTTC.